This T cell receptor beta chain was identified during a study of CD8+ T cells in alopecia areata (dated by TCRdb to 2016 to 2018). For the study in its entirety: Treated patients were enrolled in an open-label pilot trial of oral tofacitinib, 5 to 10 mg twice daily, for moderate-to-severe alopecia areata. Tofacitinib was administered for 6 to 18 months, and 6 months of follow-up off drug were then conducted to assess delayed response and recurrence. Disease severity in treated patients was measured with the SALT score, which quantifies the percentage of affected scalp surface area. In both human patients and the C3H/HeJ mouse model, the study applied high-throughput TCRbeta sequencing to look at T cell clonal expansion in alopecia areata. Scalp tissue and sorted CD4+ and CD8+ peripheral blood T cells from patchy and totalis/universalis alopecia areata patients and from healthy controls were covered by human TCRbeta sequencing. Biopsies were taken from tofacitinib-treated patients at baseline and again at 4 and 24 weeks into treatment, and several of those patients also had a later scalp biopsy. Scalp clonality was compared among normal scalp (n=4), patchy alopecia areata scalp (n=8), and alopecia totalis/universalis scalp (n=8). RNA came from the PAXgene miRNA kit for fixed scalp, the miRNeasy kit for PBMCs, and the RNeasy kit for mouse skin. immunoSEQ multiplex PCR using 35 Vbeta forward primers and 13 Jbeta reverse primers was used to amplify TCRbeta CDR3 regions. The paper's findings and limits, for the study overall: Unlike mouse skin, which is dominated by gammadelta T cells, normal human skin has resident alphabeta T cells that are also sequenced, and this complicates analysis of the scalp TCR repertoire. Scalp clonality and the number of expanded CD8+ clones among the top 100 scalp clones were significantly decreased by tofacitinib. During tofacitinib treatment, many expanded lesional clones remained in scalp and blood, and this persistence may partly explain relapse after treatment is stopped. Compared with normal scalp, lesional scalp, particularly in alopecia totalis/universalis, had higher clonality and more expanded CD8+ clones, which suggests antigenic drive. Compared with mice, TCR sequences shared between patients were less clear, possibly partly because of HLA diversity across the patient population. The treated cohort was small, with a single nonresponder, so links between baseline CD8+ expansion and response need larger studies.

In the case of this clone: There is no known antigen for this receptor. No quality values exist for individual bases; no much larger clone is one base distant.

The receptor library was made with the immunoSEQ multiplex PCR assay. To provide template for TCR sequencing, every sample had RNA extracted and reverse transcribed into cDNA. First-strand cDNA was synthesized with SuperScript III using a 2:1 mix of oligo-dT and random hexamers. Amplification bias was assessed with a synthetic immune receptor repertoire, and residual bias was removed computationally. As for the authors' bioinformatics: After raw reads were preprocessed to remove errors, the CDR3 was defined following IMGT conventions as running from the conserved cysteine to phenylalanine. Clonality was calculated as 1 minus Shannon entropy normalized by log2 of the number of productive unique TCRs. CD4 or CD8 identity of scalp clones was inferred by cross-referencing scalp TCRbeta sequences with sorted blood CD4 and CD8 repertoires. The table was pulled from immuneACCESS by TCRdb, which kept in-frame rearrangements only. Such tables lose some clones; where checked, under half of the loss comes from unresolved V genes, and the rest has no known cause. The V and J calls and clone size were taken over from that table, and D and trimming were inferred from the DNA. The sample profile shows under 150,000 clones; 45% to 65% of them were found once. Jointly, the top ten make up 3% to 4% of the sample.

The meaning of the sample's time point label: 24 weeks on oral tofacitinib. The sample's treatment or condition label, in plain terms: oral pan-JAK inhibitor, 5-10 mg twice daily. From alopecia areata patients, peripheral blood was collected along with lesional scalp punch biopsies. PBMCs were isolated by density centrifugation and stained for CD3, CD4 and CD8, and CD4+ and CD8+ T cells were sorted on a FACSAria. CDR3 length: 16 amino acids, cysteine to phenylalanine. This entry keeps only the CDR3 DNA: 48 bases, framed from base 1. From the germline V gene, CDR1 is SGDLS and CDR2 is YYNGEE. The germline V end is reduced by 4 bases and the J end by 2 bases; junction bases left unmatched: 9.

The origin of this receptor is a human donor with alopecia areata. The V and J segments used are TRBV9 and TRBJ2-5, with 9 bases in between that match TRBD2. Sequenced here: CD4+ T cells sorted from blood, sampled at week 24, from a patient treated with tofacitinib. The DNA sequence reads TGTGCCAGCAGCCCCGGGCGGGGGGGAATACAAGAGACCCAGTACTTC. This sequence encodes CASSPGRGGIQETQYF.